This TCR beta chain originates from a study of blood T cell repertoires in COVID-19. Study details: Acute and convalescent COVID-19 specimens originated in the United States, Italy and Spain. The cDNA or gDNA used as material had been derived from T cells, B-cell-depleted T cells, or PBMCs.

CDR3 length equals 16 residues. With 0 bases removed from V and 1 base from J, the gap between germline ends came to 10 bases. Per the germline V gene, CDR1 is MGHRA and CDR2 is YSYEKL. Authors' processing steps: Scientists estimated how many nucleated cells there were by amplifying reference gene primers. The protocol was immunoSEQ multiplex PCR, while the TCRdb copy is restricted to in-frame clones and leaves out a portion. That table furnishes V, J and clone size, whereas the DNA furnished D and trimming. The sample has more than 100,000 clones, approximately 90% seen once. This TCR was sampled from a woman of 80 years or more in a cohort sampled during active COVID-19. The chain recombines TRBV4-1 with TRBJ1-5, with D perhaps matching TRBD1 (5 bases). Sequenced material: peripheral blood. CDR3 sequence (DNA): TGCGCCAGCAGCCAAGATCGGGCAGGGAGCAATCAGCCCCAGCATTTT. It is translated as CASSQDRAGSNQPQHF.